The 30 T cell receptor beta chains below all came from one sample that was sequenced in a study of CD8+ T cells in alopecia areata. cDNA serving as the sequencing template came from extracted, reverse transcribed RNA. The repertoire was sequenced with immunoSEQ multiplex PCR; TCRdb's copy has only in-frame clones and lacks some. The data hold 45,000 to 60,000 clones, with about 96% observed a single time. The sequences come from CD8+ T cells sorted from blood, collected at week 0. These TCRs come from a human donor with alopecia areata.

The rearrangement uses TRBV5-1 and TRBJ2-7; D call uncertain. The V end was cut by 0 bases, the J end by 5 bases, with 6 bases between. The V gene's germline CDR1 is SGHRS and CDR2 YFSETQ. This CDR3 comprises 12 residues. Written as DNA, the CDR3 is TGCGCCAGCAGCTTGGTCGACCACGAGCAGTACTTC. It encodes CASSLVDHEQYF. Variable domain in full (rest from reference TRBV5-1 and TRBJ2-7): KAGVTQTPRYLIKTRGQQVTLSCSPISGHRSVSWYQQTPGQGLQFLFEYFSETQRNKGNFPGRFSGRQFSNSRSEMNVSTLELGDSALYLCASSLVDHEQYFGPGTRLTVT.

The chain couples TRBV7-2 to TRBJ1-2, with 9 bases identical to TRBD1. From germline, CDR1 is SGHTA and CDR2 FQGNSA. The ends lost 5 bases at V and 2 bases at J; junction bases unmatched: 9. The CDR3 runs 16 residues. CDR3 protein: CASSIPRTGENYGYTF. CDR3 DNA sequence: TGTGCCAGCAGCATCCCGAGGACAGGGGAAAACTATGGCTACACCTTC. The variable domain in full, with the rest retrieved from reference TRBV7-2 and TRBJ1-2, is GAGVSQSPSNKVTEKGKDVELRCDPISGHTALYWYRQSLGQGLEFLIYFQGNSAPDKSGLPSDRFSAERTGGSVSTLTIQRTQQEDSAVYLCASSIPRTGENYGYTFGSGTRLTVV.

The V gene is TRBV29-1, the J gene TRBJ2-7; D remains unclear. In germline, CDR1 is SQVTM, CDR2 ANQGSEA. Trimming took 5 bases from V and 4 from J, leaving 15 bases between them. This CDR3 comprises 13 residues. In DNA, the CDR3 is TGCAGCGTTTTATCGGCAGAATCTTACGAGCAGTACTTC. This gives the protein CSVLSAESYEQYF.

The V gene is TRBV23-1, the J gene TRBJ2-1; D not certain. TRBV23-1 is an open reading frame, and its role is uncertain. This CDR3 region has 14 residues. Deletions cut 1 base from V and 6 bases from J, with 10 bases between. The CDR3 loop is CASSQFSLRNEQFF. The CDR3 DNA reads TGCGCCAGCAGTCAATTTTCCCTCCGCAATGAGCAGTTCTTC.

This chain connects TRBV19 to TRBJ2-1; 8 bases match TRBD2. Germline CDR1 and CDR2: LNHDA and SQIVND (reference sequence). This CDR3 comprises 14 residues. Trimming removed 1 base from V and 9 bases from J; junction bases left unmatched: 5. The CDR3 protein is CASSIGSGVTEQFF. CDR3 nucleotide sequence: TGTGCCAGTAGTATAGGTAGCGGGGTGACTGAGCAGTTCTTC.

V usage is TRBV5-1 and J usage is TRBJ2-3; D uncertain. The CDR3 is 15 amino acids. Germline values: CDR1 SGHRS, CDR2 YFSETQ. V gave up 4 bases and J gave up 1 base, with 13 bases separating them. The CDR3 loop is CASSGLPLGTDTQYF. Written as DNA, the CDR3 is TGCGCCAGCAGCGGTCTACCTCTAGGCACAGATACGCAGTATTTT.

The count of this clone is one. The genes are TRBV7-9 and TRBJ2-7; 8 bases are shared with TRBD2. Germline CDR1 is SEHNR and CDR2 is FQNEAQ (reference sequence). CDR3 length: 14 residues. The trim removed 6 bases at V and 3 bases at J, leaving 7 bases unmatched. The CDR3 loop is CASRPGTSIYEQYF. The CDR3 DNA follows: TGTGCCAGCAGGCCCGGGACTAGTATCTACGAGCAGTACTTC.

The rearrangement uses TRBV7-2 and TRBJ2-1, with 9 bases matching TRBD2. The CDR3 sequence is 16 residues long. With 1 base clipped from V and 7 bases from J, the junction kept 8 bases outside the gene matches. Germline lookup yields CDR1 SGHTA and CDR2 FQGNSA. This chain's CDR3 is CASSLVLAGGQNEQFF. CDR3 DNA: TGTGCCAGCAGCTTAGTTCTCGCGGGGGGGCAAAATGAGCAGTTCTTC. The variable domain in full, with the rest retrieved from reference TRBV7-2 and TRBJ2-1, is GAGVSQSPSNKVTEKGKDVELRCDPISGHTALYWYRQSLGQGLEFLIYFQGNSAPDKSGLPSDRFSAERTGGSVSTLTIQRTQQEDSAVYLCASSLVLAGGQNEQFFGPGTRLTVL.

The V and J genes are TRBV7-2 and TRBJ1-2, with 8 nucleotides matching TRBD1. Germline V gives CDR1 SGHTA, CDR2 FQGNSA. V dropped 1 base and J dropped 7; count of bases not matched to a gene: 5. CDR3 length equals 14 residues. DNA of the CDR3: TGTGCCAGCAGCTTAGGGGGGACAGGAACTGGCTACACCTTC. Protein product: CASSLGGTGTGYTF.

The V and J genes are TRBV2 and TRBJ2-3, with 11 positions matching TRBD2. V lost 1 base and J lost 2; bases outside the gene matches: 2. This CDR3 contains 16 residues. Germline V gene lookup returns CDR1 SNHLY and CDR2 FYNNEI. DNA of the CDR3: TGTGCCAGCAGTGAAGAACTAGCGGGGGACACAGATACGCAGTATTTT. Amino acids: CASSEELAGDTDTQYF. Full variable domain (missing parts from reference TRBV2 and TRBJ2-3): EPEVTQTPSHQVTQMGQEVILRCVPISNHLYFYWYRQILGQKVEFLVSFYNNEISEKSEIFDDQFSVERPDGSNFTLKIRSTKLEDSAMYFCASSEELAGDTDTQYFGPGTRLTVL.

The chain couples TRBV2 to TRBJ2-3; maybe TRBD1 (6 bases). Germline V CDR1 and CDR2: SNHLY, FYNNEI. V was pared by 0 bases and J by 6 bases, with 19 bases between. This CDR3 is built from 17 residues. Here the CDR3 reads CASSEAVPGADMDTQYF. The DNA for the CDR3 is TGTGCCAGCAGTGAAGCGGTTCCAGGGGCCGACATGGATACGCAGTATTTT.

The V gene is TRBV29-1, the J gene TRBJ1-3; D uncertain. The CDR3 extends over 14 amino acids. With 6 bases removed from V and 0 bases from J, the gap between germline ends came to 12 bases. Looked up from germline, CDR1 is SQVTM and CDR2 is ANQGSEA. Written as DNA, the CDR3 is TGCAGCGTGTCGGCGGCGTACTCTGGAAACACCATATATTTT. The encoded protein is CSVSAAYSGNTIYF.

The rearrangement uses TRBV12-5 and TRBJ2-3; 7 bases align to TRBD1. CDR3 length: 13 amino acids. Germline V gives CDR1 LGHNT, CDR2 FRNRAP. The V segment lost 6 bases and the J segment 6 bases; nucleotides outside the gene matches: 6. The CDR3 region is CASGSDRMDTQYF. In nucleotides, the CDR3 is TGTGCTAGTGGCTCGGACAGGATGGATACGCAGTATTTT.

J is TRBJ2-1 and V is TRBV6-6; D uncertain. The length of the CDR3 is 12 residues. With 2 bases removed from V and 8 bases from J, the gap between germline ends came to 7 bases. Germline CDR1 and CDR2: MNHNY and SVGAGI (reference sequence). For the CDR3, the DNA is TGTGCCAGCAGTTACGATGTTCATGAGCAGTTCTTC. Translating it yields CASSYDVHEQFF.

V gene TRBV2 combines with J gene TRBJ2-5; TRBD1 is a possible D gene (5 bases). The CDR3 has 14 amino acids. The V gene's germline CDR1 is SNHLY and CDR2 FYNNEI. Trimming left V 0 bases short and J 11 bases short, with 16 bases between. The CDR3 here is CASSEAGKGHEQYF. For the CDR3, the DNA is TGTGCCAGCAGTGAAGCGGGGAAGGGGCATGAGCAGTACTTC. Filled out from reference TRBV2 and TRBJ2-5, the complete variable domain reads EPEVTQTPSHQVTQMGQEVILRCVPISNHLYFYWYRQILGQKVEFLVSFYNNEISEKSEIFDDQFSVERPDGSNFTLKIRSTKLEDSAMYFCASSEAGKGHEQYFGPGTRLLVL.

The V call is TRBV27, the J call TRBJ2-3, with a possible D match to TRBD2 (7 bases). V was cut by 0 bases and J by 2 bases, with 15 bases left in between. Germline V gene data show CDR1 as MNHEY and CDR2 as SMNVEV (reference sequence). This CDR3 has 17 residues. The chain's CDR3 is CASSLSWRGGYTDTQYF. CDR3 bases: TGTGCCAGCAGTTTATCGTGGAGGGGGGGCTACACAGATACGCAGTATTTT.

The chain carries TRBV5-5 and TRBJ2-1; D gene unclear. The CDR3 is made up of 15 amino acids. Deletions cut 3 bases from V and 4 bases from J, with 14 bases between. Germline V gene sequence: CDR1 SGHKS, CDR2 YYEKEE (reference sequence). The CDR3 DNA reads TGTGCCAGCAGCTCCTACCAGGTATCGTACAATGAGCAGTTCTTC. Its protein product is CASSSYQVSYNEQFF.

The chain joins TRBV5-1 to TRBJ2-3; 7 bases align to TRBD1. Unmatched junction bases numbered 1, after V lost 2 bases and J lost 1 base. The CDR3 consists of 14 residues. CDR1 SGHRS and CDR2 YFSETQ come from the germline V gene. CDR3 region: CASSLGTGTDTQYF. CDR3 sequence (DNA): TGCGCCAGCAGCTTAGGGACAGGCACAGATACGCAGTATTTT.

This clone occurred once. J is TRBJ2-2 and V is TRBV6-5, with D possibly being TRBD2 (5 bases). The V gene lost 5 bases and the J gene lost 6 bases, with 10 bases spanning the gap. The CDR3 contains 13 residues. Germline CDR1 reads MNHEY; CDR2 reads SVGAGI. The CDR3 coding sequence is TGTGCCAGCAGTGGAGGTGTGCCCGGGGAGCTGTTTTTT. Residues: CASSGGVPGELFF.

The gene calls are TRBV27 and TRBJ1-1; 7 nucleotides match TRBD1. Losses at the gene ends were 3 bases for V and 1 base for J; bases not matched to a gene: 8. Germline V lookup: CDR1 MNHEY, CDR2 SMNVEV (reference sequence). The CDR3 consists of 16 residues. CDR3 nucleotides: TGTGCCAGCAGTTTGGACAGGTATACTTGGAACACTGAAGCTTTCTTT. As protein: CASSLDRYTWNTEAFF.

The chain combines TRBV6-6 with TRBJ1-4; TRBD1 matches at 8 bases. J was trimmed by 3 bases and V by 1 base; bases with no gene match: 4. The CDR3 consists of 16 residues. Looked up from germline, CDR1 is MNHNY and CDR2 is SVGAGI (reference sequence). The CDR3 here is CASSYWQGASNEKLFF. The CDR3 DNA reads TGTGCCAGCAGTTACTGGCAGGGGGCCTCTAATGAAAAACTGTTTTTT.

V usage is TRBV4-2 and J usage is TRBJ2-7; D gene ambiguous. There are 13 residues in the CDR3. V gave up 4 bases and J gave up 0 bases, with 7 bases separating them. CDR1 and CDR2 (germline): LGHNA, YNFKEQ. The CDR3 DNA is TGTGCCAGCAGCCCTACGGCCTCCTACGAGCAGTACTTC. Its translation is CASSPTASYEQYF.

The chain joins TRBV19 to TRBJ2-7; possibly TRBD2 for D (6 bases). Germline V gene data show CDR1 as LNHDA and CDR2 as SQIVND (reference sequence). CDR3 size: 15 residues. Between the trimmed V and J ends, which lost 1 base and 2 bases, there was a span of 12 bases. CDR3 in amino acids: CASSIGAGITYEQYF. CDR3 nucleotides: TGTGCCAGTAGTATAGGTGCGGGGATTACCTACGAGCAGTACTTC.

DNA of the CDR3: TGTGCCAGTAGTCAGGGGTCTACTAACTATGGCTACACCTTC. This translates into CASSQGSTNYGYTF. This sequence joins TRBV19 and TRBJ1-2; weak D call: TRBD1 (6 bases). The V and J ends lost 5 bases and 0 bases respectively, with 10 bases between them. CDR3 length equals 14 residues. Germline loops: CDR1 LNHDA, CDR2 SQIVND (reference sequence).

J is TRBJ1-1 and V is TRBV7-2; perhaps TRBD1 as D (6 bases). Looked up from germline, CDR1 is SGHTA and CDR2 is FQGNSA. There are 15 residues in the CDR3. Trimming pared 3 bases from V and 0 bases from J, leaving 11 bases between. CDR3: CASSFRDTLNTEAFF. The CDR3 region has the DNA TGTGCCAGCAGCTTTAGGGACACTTTGAACACTGAAGCTTTCTTT.

The CDR3 spells CASLDPSGQETQYF. The CDR3 nucleotides are TGTGCCAGCTTAGATCCCAGCGGGCAAGAGACCCAGTACTTC. The rearrangement links TRBV2 to TRBJ2-5; a possible D gene is TRBD2 (6 bases). V gave up 8 bases and J gave up 2 bases, with 15 bases separating them. Germline values: CDR1 SNHLY, CDR2 FYNNEI. The CDR3 has 14 residues.

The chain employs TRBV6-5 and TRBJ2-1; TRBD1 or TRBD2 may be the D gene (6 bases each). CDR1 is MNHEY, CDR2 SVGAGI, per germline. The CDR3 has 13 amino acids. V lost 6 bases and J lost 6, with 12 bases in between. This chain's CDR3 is CASSKQGGNEQFF. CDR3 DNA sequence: TGTGCCAGCAGCAAACAGGGAGGCAATGAGCAGTTCTTC.

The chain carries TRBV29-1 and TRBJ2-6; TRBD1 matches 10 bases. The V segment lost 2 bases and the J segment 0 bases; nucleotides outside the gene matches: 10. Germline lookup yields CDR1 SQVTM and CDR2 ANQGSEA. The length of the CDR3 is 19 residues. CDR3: CSVEFLGTGALSGANVLTF. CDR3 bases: TGCAGCGTTGAATTCCTAGGGACAGGGGCCCTCTCTGGGGCCAACGTCCTGACTTTC.

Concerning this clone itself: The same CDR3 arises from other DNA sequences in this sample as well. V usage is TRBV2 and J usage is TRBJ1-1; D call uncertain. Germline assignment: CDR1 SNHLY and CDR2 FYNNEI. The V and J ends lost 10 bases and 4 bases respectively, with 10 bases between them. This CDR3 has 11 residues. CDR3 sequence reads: CATPLGTEAFF. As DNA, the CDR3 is TGTGCCACCCCGTTAGGCACTGAAGCTTTCTTT.

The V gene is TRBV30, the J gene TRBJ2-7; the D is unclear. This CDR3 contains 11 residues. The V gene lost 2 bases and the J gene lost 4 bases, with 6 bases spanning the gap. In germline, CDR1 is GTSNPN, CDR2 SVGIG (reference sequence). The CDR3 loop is CAWSMTYEQYF. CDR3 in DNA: TGTGCCTGGAGTATGACGTACGAGCAGTACTTC.